Each of the 11 T cell receptor beta chains below was sequenced from the same sample in a study of blood T cell repertoires in COVID-19. The protocol was immunoSEQ multiplex PCR, while the TCRdb copy is restricted to in-frame clones and leaves out a portion. The sample contains some 120,000 clones, approximately 68% of which appear only once. The sample taken for sequencing was peripheral blood. The origin of the receptors is a woman aged 70-85 years with acute or convalescent COVID-19.

The chain has TRBV6-4 and TRBJ1-6; 7 nucleotides align to TRBD1. The V gene's germline CDR1 is MRHNA and CDR2 SNTAGT. Trimming removed 6 bases from V and 5 bases from J; junction bases left unmatched: 10. The CDR3 sequence is 16 residues long. The CDR3 spells CASRLHTGANNSPLHF. In nucleotides, the CDR3 is TGTGCCAGCAGGCTACACACAGGGGCCAATAATTCACCCCTCCACTTT.

This clone has a handful of counts. The CDR3 nucleotides are TGTGCCAGCAGTCTTCTCGGGACAGGGTACGAGCAGTACTTC. As protein: CASSLLGTGYEQYF. V gene TRBV27 combines with J gene TRBJ2-7; TRBD1 matches 9 bases. V lost 5 bases to trimming and J lost 4 bases; unmatched junction nucleotides: 6. CDR1 and CDR2 from the germline V gene are MNHEY and SMNVEV (reference sequence). CDR3 length: 14 amino acids.

The V and J genes are TRBV6-5 and TRBJ2-7; the D gene is possibly TRBD2 (6 bases). The CDR3 is 13 amino acids. Germline lookup yields CDR1 MNHEY and CDR2 SVGAGI. V was trimmed by 6 bases and J by 3 bases, leaving 12 bases between them. The CDR3 DNA reads as TGTGCCAGCAGCCTGGAGGGGTACTACGAGCAGTACTTC. Its translation: CASSLEGYYEQYF.

This clone was recorded a few times. This chain links TRBV6-5 with TRBJ2-2, with D hard to call. The V gene lost 2 bases and the J gene lost 6 bases, with 13 bases spanning the gap. Germline V gene lookup returns CDR1 MNHEY and CDR2 SVGAGI. The CDR3 is 15 amino acids. The CDR3 sequence is CASSYRGPRAGELFF. CDR3 sequence (DNA): TGTGCCAGCAGTTACCGAGGCCCCCGGGCCGGGGAGCTGTTTTTT.

V usage is TRBV7-2 and J usage is TRBJ2-1; D possibly corresponds to TRBD1 (5 bases). Germline loops: CDR1 SGHTA, CDR2 FQGNSA. There are 14 residues in the CDR3. V shed 7 bases and J shed 3 bases, with 13 bases lying between them. CDR3 residues: CASNSGRFYNEQFF. The CDR3 DNA reads as TGTGCCAGCAATTCAGGGCGCTTCTACAATGAGCAGTTCTTC.

This clone appeared once. The chain is built from TRBV9 and TRBJ2-2, with a possible D match to TRBD1 (5 bases). The CDR3 sequence is 16 residues long. CDR1 is SGDLS and CDR2 is YYNGEE in the germline V gene. V dropped 5 bases and J dropped 6 bases, with 20 bases sitting between them. The chain's CDR3 is CASSPLGRAESGELFF. In DNA form, the CDR3 reads TGTGCCAGCAGTCCCTTGGGCAGGGCTGAATCCGGGGAGCTGTTTTTT.

V and J are TRBV27 and TRBJ2-7; 11 nucleotides agree with TRBD2. CDR1 MNHEY and CDR2 SMNVEV come from the germline V gene (reference sequence). V shed 6 bases and J 4 bases; nucleotides not matched to a gene: 11. CDR3 size: 16 residues. CDR3 DNA: TGTGCCAGCAGGTCGTATCTAGCGGGGGGAAATTACGAGCAGTACTTC. Amino acids: CASRSYLAGGNYEQYF.

J is TRBJ1-1 and V is TRBV29-1; a weak D match, TRBD1 (6 bases). V was pared by 7 bases and J by 7 bases, with 13 bases between. The CDR3 runs to 11 residues. Germline CDR1 is SQVTM and CDR2 is ANQGSEA. In nucleotides, the CDR3 is TGCAGCGCAAGGGGGACGGTTGAAGCTTTCTTT. Amino acid sequence: CSARGTVEAFF.

This clone was counted a few times. The chain carries TRBV19 and TRBJ2-2; TRBD2 matches 10 bases. V shed 4 bases and J 7 bases; nucleotides not matched to a gene: 3. The CDR3 loop spans 14 amino acids. Germline V gene lookup returns CDR1 LNHDA and CDR2 SQIVND (reference sequence). The CDR3 reads CASSTSGRNGELFF. As DNA, the CDR3 is TGTGCCAGTAGTACTAGCGGGAGAAACGGGGAGCTGTTTTTT.

The rearrangement links TRBV6-5 to TRBJ1-6; D is uncertain. Trimming left V 2 bases short and J 5 bases short, with 7 bases between. The CDR3 runs 14 residues. The germline gives CDR1 MNHEY, CDR2 SVGAGI. CDR3 bases: TGTGCCAGCAGTTACCGGCGGAATAATTCACCCCTCCACTTT. It encodes CASSYRRNNSPLHF.

The rearrangement joins TRBV6-2 or TRBV6-3 to TRBJ2-1, with TRBD2 as a possible D gene (5 bases). The CDR3 has 17 amino acids. The V end lost 2 bases, the J end lost 0 bases, and 14 bases lay between the germline ends. CDR1 is MNHEY, CDR2 SVGEGT, per germline. CDR3 in amino acids: CASSYPRARRSYNEQFF. CDR3 coding DNA: TGTGCCAGCAGTTACCCGAGGGCGCGACGCTCCTACAATGAGCAGTTCTTC.